Below, 14 T cell receptor beta chains from the same sample are listed, as sequenced in a study of shared clonotypes between healthy human individuals. TCRdb's table, derived via immunoSEQ multiplex PCR, lists solely in-frame clones and lacks some. The table lists roughly 2.1 million clones, 90% to 95% of them singletons. Cells designated naive CD8 were CD45RO-negative and were positively selected for CCR7, with terminally differentiated effector memory CD45RA+ cells excluded. Source material: naive CD8+ T cells from PBMCs. The receptors come from a man aged 18 to 29 in good health. Some clones in this sample may be carry-over from other donors' samples.

This chain connects TRBV4-2 to TRBJ2-7; D call uncertain. CDR3 size: 13 residues. The V end lost 0 bases, the J end lost 7 bases, and 10 bases lay between the germline ends. The germline CDR1 and CDR2 sequences are LGHNA and YNFKEQ. The CDR3 DNA follows: TGTGCCAGCAGCCAAGACCCCGCGGTGGAGCAGTACTTC. Protein product: CASSQDPAVEQYF.

V and J are TRBV27 and TRBJ2-7; tentative D call: TRBD2 (7 bases). Trimming left V 0 bases short and J 3 bases short, with 15 bases between. The CDR3 extends over 16 amino acids. CDR1 is MNHEY, CDR2 SMNVEV, per germline (reference sequence). CDR3 protein: CASSLSKRGAIYEQYF. DNA for the CDR3: TGTGCCAGCAGTTTATCGAAACGGGGGGCAATCTACGAGCAGTACTTC.

V usage is TRBV9 and J usage is TRBJ2-1; D might be TRBD1 (5 bases). V lost 4 bases and J 5 bases, leaving 10 bases between the germline ends. From germline, CDR1 is SGDLS and CDR2 YYNGEE. The CDR3 extends over 13 amino acids. The CDR3 coding sequence is TGTGCCAGCAGCCCAGGGCAGAACAATGAGCAGTTCTTC. The encoded protein is CASSPGQNNEQFF.

The chain combines TRBV6-6 with TRBJ2-7, with D possibly called TRBD1 or TRBD2 (5 bases each). V lost 0 bases and J 1 base, leaving 10 bases between the germline ends. The CDR3 extends over 15 amino acids. CDR1 and CDR2 from the germline V gene are MNHNY and SVGAGI (reference sequence). CDR3 coding DNA: TGTGCCAGCAGTTACTCGGAGCGGACATCCTACGAGCAGTACTTC. Translation gives CASSYSERTSYEQYF.

The chain joins TRBV18 to TRBJ1-1; D is perhaps TRBD1 (5 bases). Germline CDR1 KGHSH, CDR2 LQKENI. The CDR3 consists of 14 residues. The V end was cut by 3 bases, the J end by 4 bases, with 12 bases between. CDR3 DNA sequence: TGTGCCAGCTCACCCGAGCGGGGGGGCACTGAAGCTTTCTTT. It encodes CASSPERGGTEAFF.

V usage is TRBV28 and J usage is TRBJ2-7; D may be TRBD1 or TRBD2 (5 bases each). V gave up 2 bases and J gave up 5 bases, with 13 bases separating them. This CDR3 region has 14 residues. CDR1 is MDHEN, CDR2 SYDVKM, per germline. The CDR3 DNA reads as TGTGCCAGCAGTTTACGGGGCAGGGTCCACGAGCAGTACTTC. Amino acids: CASSLRGRVHEQYF.

The chain joins TRBV5-4 to TRBJ2-5; D unclear. Trimming stripped 1 base from V and 5 bases from J, with 12 bases between. The CDR3 runs 14 residues. CDR1 SGHNT and CDR2 YYREEE come from the germline V gene (reference sequence). The CDR3 nucleotides read TGTGCCAGCAGCTTGTTGGGTTTTGGGGAGACCCAGTACTTC. Amino acids: CASSLLGFGETQYF.

The genes are TRBV28 and TRBJ2-2; no definite D call. The V gene's germline CDR1 is MDHEN and CDR2 SYDVKM. V dropped 6 bases and J dropped 2 bases, with 10 bases sitting between them. This CDR3 spans 14 amino acids. The CDR3 spells CASRGLRNTGELFF. The CDR3 DNA is TGTGCCAGCAGGGGGTTACGAAACACCGGGGAGCTGTTTTTT.

V usage is TRBV2 and J usage is TRBJ2-7; D ambiguous. V lost 7 bases and J 0 bases, leaving 13 bases between the germline ends. The CDR3 extends over 14 amino acids. The germline V gene has CDR1 SNHLY and CDR2 FYNNEI. CDR3 sequence reads: CASKGSATSYEQYF. CDR3 in DNA: TGTGCCAGCAAGGGATCGGCTACCTCCTACGAGCAGTACTTC.

This chain uses TRBV7-9 with TRBJ1-1, with D tentatively TRBD1 (5 bases). CDR1 and CDR2 (germline): SEHNR, FQNEAQ (reference sequence). The CDR3 loop spans 16 amino acids. With 7 bases removed from V and 1 base from J, the gap between germline ends came to 19 bases. CDR3 residues: CASTGEGFKRNTEAFF. CDR3 coding DNA: TGTGCCAGCACCGGGGAGGGGTTCAAGCGGAACACTGAAGCTTTCTTT.

The chain has TRBV18 and TRBJ2-7; 9 bases align to TRBD2. The CDR3 runs to 16 residues. J gave up 2 bases and V 0 bases, and 5 bases lay outside the gene matches. The germline V gene encodes CDR1 KGHSH and CDR2 LQKENI. CDR3 residues: CASSPPSSGKPYEQYF. In DNA form, the CDR3 reads TGTGCCAGCTCACCACCCTCTAGCGGGAAACCCTACGAGCAGTACTTC.

J is TRBJ2-3 and V is TRBV7-9, with 10 bases aligning to TRBD2. V was clipped by 5 bases and J by 6 bases; unmatched bases: 17. This CDR3 region has 18 residues. In germline, CDR1 is SEHNR, CDR2 FQNEAQ (reference sequence). The CDR3 DNA reads as TGTGCCAGCAGCACGACCGGGACTAGCGCAGAACTATCGGATACGCAGTATTTT. Amino acids: CASSTTGTSAELSDTQYF.

This clone occurred once. The chain is built from TRBV2 and TRBJ2-3; D ambiguous. Germline-derived CDR1 and CDR2 are SNHLY and FYNNEI. CDR3 length: 15 residues. The germline V and J ends were trimmed by 7 bases and 4 bases, with 18 bases remaining between them. The CDR3 DNA reads as TGTGCCAGCATGGTTGGTTTCGTTTTATCAGATACGCAGTATTTT. Translation: CASMVGFVLSDTQYF. Full variable domain (rest looked up from reference TRBV2 and TRBJ2-3): EPEVTQTPSHQVTQMGQEVILRCVPISNHLYFYWYRQILGQKVEFLVSFYNNEISEKSEIFDDQFSVERPDGSNFTLKIRSTKLEDSAMYFCASMVGFVLSDTQYFGPGTRLTVL.

This clone was found once. This chain links TRBV6-6 with TRBJ2-3, with TRBD2 matching over 12 bases. The CDR3 consists of 15 residues. Per the germline V gene, CDR1 is MNHNY and CDR2 is SVGAGI (reference sequence). V gave up 2 bases and J gave up 6 bases; unmatched junction bases: 3. CDR3 bases: TGTGCCAGCAGTTACCTAGCGGGAGGGAGGGATACGCAGTATTTT. This translates into CASSYLAGGRDTQYF.